A single TCR beta chain is shown here with its context. This clonotype occurred many times. Its antigen specificity is not known. No per-base quality is available; no much larger clone lies one base away. Amplification of TCR beta CDR3 regions was carried out from RNA transcripts. A first-round RT-PCR of the TCR CDR3 used the HTBI primer set with the Qiagen OneStep RT-PCR kit. Libraries were constructed in a second round of multiplex PCR, after which size selection and purification were carried out. Sequencing of the libraries was done on an Illumina HiSeq2000 using paired-end 100 bp reads. Per the authors' processing: Raw data were processed with SOAPnuke, discarding reads with adapters, uncalled bases, mean Phred below 15, or no exact constant-primer or identifier match. High-quality paired reads were merged with COPE v1.2.5, and unique nucleotide sequences were defined as clonotypes. MiTCR v1.1 was used to align clonotypes to the IMGT TRBV, TRBD and TRBJ reference segments. The analysis was restricted to V-J combinations with a frequency above 0.0001, which together covered 99.2% of the repertoires. The TCS score was defined as F50 (clonal expansion) divided by E x V (chaos), with BLOSUM62-based TCRdist calculated between CDR3 peptides within each V-J. Welch's t-statistics and random forest reduced just over 500 V-J features to under 15, which were used in a naive Bayes classifier (R e1071). TCRdb trimmed the raw reads at Q25, called clones with MiXCR and kept productive beta chains. Entries are consolidated by CDR3 protein sequence, retaining the most common genes and DNA. V and J calls and clone size were set by TCRdb, not the authors. For this sample the table gives 500,000 to 550,000 distinct CDR3 sequences, of which roughly 20% were detected only once. The ten largest clones capture about 26% of the sample.

Graves' hyperthyroidism was defined as stable when no progression to ophthalmopathy occurred over 18 months of follow-up. Hyperthyroidism patients were aged 18 to 65 years and newly diagnosed, with disease duration of less than 2 months. Patients with uncontrolled infections, other autoimmune diseases, pregnancy or lactation were excluded. Diagnoses relied on clinical symptoms, serum thyroxine and TRAb, thyroid ultrasound and orbital computed tomography. Ficoll-Paque density gradient centrifugation was used to isolate PBMCs from around 10 ml of fresh peripheral blood. Total RNA was extracted using Trizol reagent, and RNA quality was assessed on an Agilent 2100 Bioanalyzer. This record comes from a study of T cells in Graves' hyperthyroidism and ophthalmopathy (dated 2019 in TCRdb). Study-level background: Peripheral blood was sampled at the time of initial diagnosis, prior to any treatment. To identify TCR V-J signatures that set the groups apart, the researchers used a discovery cohort of roughly 100 patients, made up of 43 with Graves' ophthalmopathy and 57 with stable Graves' hyperthyroidism. An independent validation cohort of around 20 hyperthyroidism patients and about 15 patients who later progressed to ophthalmopathy tested prospective prediction of ophthalmopathy. The roughly 100 discovery patients were divided at random into training and test sets in a 7:3 ratio. In roughly six Graves' hyperthyroidism patients, the study also compared T-cell repertoires from thyroid tissue with T-cell repertoires from blood. After sampling, hyperthyroidism patients received methimazole starting at 30 mg daily, and ophthalmopathy patients received high-dose intravenous methylprednisolone. The paper reports TCR Vbeta CDR3 sequencing of 130 to 150 peripheral blood samples: around 45 ophthalmopathy, about 75 hyperthyroidism and 17 progressor patients. What the authors observed across the whole study: Sample size was not statistically predetermined, and blinding of investigators to group allocation was not performed. Blood samples also contained most of the expanded thyroid clonotypes (frequency above 0.001), which suggests that blood repertoires may reflect thyroid immune responses. In cross-validation, a model built on a 13 V-J signature told ophthalmopathy apart from stable hyperthyroidism with approximately 90% sensitivity and about 81% specificity, and in testing the same model reached 80%/75%. In validation, the model predicted progression to ophthalmopathy with approximately 69% sensitivity and around 72% specificity, a median of approximately 6.7 months before onset.

Trimming costs V 7 bases and J 4 bases, and their ends lie 16 bases apart. The CDR3 covers 14 residues, taking in both the cysteine and the phenylalanine. Kept here is only the CDR3 DNA, which spans 42 bases and is read in frame from base 1. CDR1 and CDR2 (MNHNS, SASEGT) derive from the germline V gene. In this chain, TRBV6-1 is recombined with TRBJ1-1; there is no confident call for the D gene. Sequencing used blood. The origin of this receptor is a man aged 18 to 29 with Graves' hyperthyroidism. In nucleotide form, the sequence is TGTGCCAGCAACCGAAAGGGTCTAAGCACTGAAGCTTTCTTT. Translated, this is CASNRKGLSTEAFF.